There are many counts of the clone carrying this T cell receptor beta chain. Looked up from germline, CDR1 is SGHRS and CDR2 is YFSETQ. The V gene end was trimmed by 4 bases and the J gene end by 6 bases; junction bases not matched to a gene: 8. The CDR3 length is 14 residues. This entry is derived from a study of CD8 T cells in ankylosing spondylitis. MiXCR, run by TCRdb on the 5' RACE reads, gives a single entry per CDR3 protein. The sample carries 310,000 or so distinct CDR3 sequences, around 18% recorded once. This TCR came from a male donor with ankylosing spondylitis or in good health (not recorded which). The chain couples TRBV5-1 to TRBJ1-2, with 8 bases identical to TRBD1. The sample was blood, either unsorted or a sorted T cell fraction (not recorded which). The CDR3 nucleotides read TGCGCCAGCAGCAGCAACCTGGGACAGGATGGCTACACCTTC. It encodes CASSSNLGQDGYTF.